The clone carrying this T cell receptor (beta chain) was detected many times. Its antigen is as yet unknown. The entry originates in a study of CD8 T cells in ankylosing spondylitis. This CDR3 spans 12 amino acids. V gave up 8 bases and J gave up 5 bases, with 13 bases separating them. CDR1 is SGHTA and CDR2 is FQGNSA in the germline V gene. TCRdb re-derived calls from the 5' RACE reads in MiXCR, one entry per CDR3 protein. The table shows fewer than 350,000 distinct CDR3 sequences, with 11% occurring only once. General study findings and limits: Disease-associated clones were reportedly significantly overrepresented in matched ankylosing spondylitis synovial fluid.

This clonotype was obtained from a female donor with ankylosing spondylitis or in good health (not recorded which). The chain is built from TRBV7-2 and TRBJ2-7; no firm D call. Sequences were obtained from blood, either unsorted or a sorted T cell fraction (not recorded which). This chain's CDR3 is CASEAARHEQYF. Here the CDR3 DNA reads TGTGCCAGCGAAGCTGCCAGGCACGAGCAGTACTTC.